This TCR beta chain was identified in a study of cytomegalovirus exposure and HLA in healthy donors. Whole-study findings and limits: There were some public TCRs occurring in many donors, but most TCR sequences were rare. Later on, an analysis found that several of the most significant clusters appeared to be linked to common viral pathogens, which included parvovirus B19. Later on, an analysis tied 15,000 to 20,000 TCR beta sequences to HLA alleles at 0.05 false discovery rate.

Each of the donors was a healthy bone marrow donor. Of note for this clone: Its antigen is currently unknown.

Germline CDR1 is MNHEY and CDR2 is SMNVEV (reference sequence). V lost 4 bases and J lost 4, with 11 bases in between. The CDR3 extends over 13 amino acids. The primer mix had 60 Vbeta and 13 Jbeta primers. Sequencing was performed with immunoSEQ multiplex PCR; in TCRdb, only in-frame clones are kept and a portion is missing. The sample consists of tens of thousands of clones, about 78% of them appearing once. Material: PBMCs. V usage is TRBV27 and J usage is TRBJ2-7, with D perhaps TRBD2 (6 bases). The receptor was derived from a male donor in good health and CMV-seropositive. CDR3 coding DNA: TGTGCCAGCAGTTACGCGGGGCTTTACGAGCAGTACTTC. Translated, it gives CASSYAGLYEQYF.